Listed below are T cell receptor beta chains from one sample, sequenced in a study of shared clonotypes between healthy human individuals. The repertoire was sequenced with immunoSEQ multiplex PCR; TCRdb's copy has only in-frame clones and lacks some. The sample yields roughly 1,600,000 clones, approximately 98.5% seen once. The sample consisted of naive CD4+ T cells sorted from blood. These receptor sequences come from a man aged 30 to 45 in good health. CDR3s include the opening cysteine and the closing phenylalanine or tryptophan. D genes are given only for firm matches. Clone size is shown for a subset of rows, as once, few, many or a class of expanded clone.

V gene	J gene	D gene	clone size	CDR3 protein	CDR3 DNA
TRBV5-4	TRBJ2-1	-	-	CASSRPGVSSYNEQFF	TGTGCCAGCAGCCGTCCGGGGGTGAGCTCCTACAATGAGCAGTTCTTC
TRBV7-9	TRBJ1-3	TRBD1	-	CASSLGTGNSGNTIYF	TGTGCCAGCAGCTTGGGGACAGGTAACTCTGGAAACACCATATATTTT
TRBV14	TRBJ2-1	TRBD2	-	CASSPGGAGNEQFF	TGTGCCAGCAGTCCCGGGGGGGCGGGCAATGAGCAGTTCTTC
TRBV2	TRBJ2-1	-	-	CASRGAGPEQFF	TGTGCCAGCAGGGGAGCGGGCCCTGAGCAGTTCTTC
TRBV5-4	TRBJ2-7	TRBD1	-	CASSLVTGGVRSYEQYF	TGTGCCAGCAGCTTGGTGACAGGGGGGGTGAGGTCCTACGAGCAGTACTTC
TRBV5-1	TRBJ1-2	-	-	CASSWGLRDGYTF	TGCGCCAGCAGCTGGGGTCTAAGGGATGGCTACACCTTC
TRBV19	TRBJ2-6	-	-	CASSRETTGANVLTF	TGTGCCAGTAGTAGAGAGACGACCGGGGCCAACGTCCTGACTTTC
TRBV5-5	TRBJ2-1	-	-	CASSPPGPQGQFF	TGTGCCAGCAGCCCACCGGGCCCCCAAGGGCAGTTCTTC
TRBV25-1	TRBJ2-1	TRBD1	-	CASSKNRGPVYNEQFF	TGTGCCAGCAGTAAAAACAGGGGCCCTGTGTACAATGAGCAGTTCTTC
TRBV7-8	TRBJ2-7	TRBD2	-	CASSLLGLAGGPQEQYF	TGTGCCAGCAGCCTCCTGGGACTAGCGGGAGGGCCCCAGGAGCAGTACTTC
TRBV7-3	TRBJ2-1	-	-	CASSYYHQDNEQFF	TGTGCCAGCAGCTACTACCATCAAGACAATGAGCAGTTCTTC
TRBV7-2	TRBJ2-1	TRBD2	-	CASSFGLAGYNEQFF	TGTGCCAGCAGCTTCGGACTAGCTGGCTACAATGAGCAGTTCTTC
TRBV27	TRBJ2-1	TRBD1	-	CASSSVQGVGTRNEQFF	TGTGCCAGCAGTTCCGTACAGGGGGTAGGAACGAGGAATGAGCAGTTCTTC
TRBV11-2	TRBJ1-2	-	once	CASSLEGLLNYGYTF	TGTGCCAGCAGCTTAGAGGGGCTGCTAAACTATGGCTACACCTTC
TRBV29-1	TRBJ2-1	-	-	CSARPGHEQFF	TGCAGCGCCCGACCAGGGCATGAGCAGTTCTTC
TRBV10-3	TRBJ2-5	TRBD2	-	CATRLAGAQETQYF	TGTGCCACCAGACTAGCGGGAGCTCAAGAGACCCAGTACTTC
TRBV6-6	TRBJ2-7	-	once	CASRAVGLRPMEQYF	TGTGCCAGCAGGGCCGTGGGACTCCGACCGATGGAGCAGTACTTC
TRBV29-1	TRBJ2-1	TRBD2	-	CSVGLAGVDNEQFF	TGCAGCGTTGGACTAGCGGGAGTTGACAATGAGCAGTTCTTC
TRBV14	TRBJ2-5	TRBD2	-	CASSLGLAVKETQYF	TGTGCCAGCAGCCTGGGACTAGCGGTAAAAGAGACCCAGTACTTC
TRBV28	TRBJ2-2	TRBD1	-	CASRLTGTGAFRGELFF	TGTGCCAGCAGACTGACCGGGACAGGGGCCTTTCGTGGGGAGCTGTTTTTT
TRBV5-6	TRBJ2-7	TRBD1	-	CASSPDRGLSYEQYF	TGTGCCAGCAGCCCTGACAGGGGATTATCCTACGAGCAGTACTTC
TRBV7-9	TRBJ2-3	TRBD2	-	CASGGLAYSTDTQYF	TGTGCCAGCGGCGGACTAGCGTATAGCACAGATACGCAGTATTTT